Following are 32 T cell receptor beta chains from one sample sequenced in a study of blood T cell repertoires in COVID-19. The data were produced by immunoSEQ multiplex PCR, yet TCRdb's version contains in-frame clones alone and is incomplete. This table holds approximately 90,000 clones, under 85% found once. Input material: peripheral blood. The receptor set was obtained from an older man with acute or convalescent COVID-19.

The chain recombines TRBV7-8 with TRBJ2-5; no reliable D call. CDR1 is SGHVS and CDR2 is FQNEAQ in the germline V gene. Trimming pared 4 bases from V and 2 bases from J, leaving 14 bases between. This CDR3 contains 15 residues. Here the CDR3 DNA reads TGTGCCAGCAGCTACCCAGACACATATCAAGAGACCCAGTACTTC. The encoded protein is CASSYPDTYQETQYF.

This chain connects TRBV28 to TRBJ1-2, with unresolved D. The CDR3 contains 12 residues. Between the trimmed V and J ends, which lost 3 bases and 2 bases, there was a span of 4 bases. Germline V gene sequence: CDR1 MDHEN, CDR2 SYDVKM. Written as DNA, the CDR3 is TGTGCCAGCAGTTTCCTAAACTATGGCTACACCTTC. This encodes CASSFLNYGYTF.

The table lists this clone with a few counts. The J gene is TRBJ2-1, the V gene TRBV3-1 (or the pseudogene TRBV3-2), with TRBD2 matching over 11 bases. CDR3 length: 18 amino acids. Looked up from germline, CDR1 is LGHDT and CDR2 is YNNKEL (reference sequence). The V segment lost 1 base and the J segment 4 bases; nucleotides outside the gene matches: 9. The CDR3 coding sequence is TGTGCCAGCAGCCAAGTGCTAGCGGGGGGCCAAATATACAATGAGCAGTTCTTC. Amino acids: CASSQVLAGGQIYNEQFF.

This clone was found a few times. The chain recombines TRBV29-1 with TRBJ1-4, with 8 bases lining up with TRBD1. In germline, CDR1 is SQVTM, CDR2 ANQGSEA. CDR3 length: 13 residues. V shed 5 bases, J shed 7 bases, and the junction held 6 bases outside the gene matches. CDR3 amino acids: CSVPGTGGEKLFF. The CDR3 bases are TGCAGCGTTCCCGGCACAGGGGGTGAAAAACTGTTTTTT.

The V gene is TRBV5-1, the J gene TRBJ1-2; 11 nucleotides agree with TRBD1. CDR1 is SGHRS and CDR2 is YFSETQ in the germline V gene. The trim removed 4 bases at V and 7 bases at J, leaving 12 bases unmatched. The CDR3 is 16 amino acids. CDR3 sequence: CASSPDLGQGAAGYTF. DNA for the CDR3: TGCGCCAGCAGCCCTGACTTAGGACAGGGGGCGGCTGGCTACACCTTC.

As DNA, the CDR3 is TGTGCCTGGAGTCTCCCGTCAGGCAGGGGCTACACCTTC. Residues: CAWSLPSGRGYTF. This chain uses TRBV30 with TRBJ1-2; D is unclear. V lost 2 bases and J lost 8, with 15 bases in between. The CDR3 length is 13 residues. The germline CDR1 and CDR2 sequences are GTSNPN and SVGIG (reference sequence).

The rearrangement joins TRBV5-1 to TRBJ2-7; TRBD1 aligns across 7 bases. The CDR3 is 13 amino acids. J lost 5 bases, V lost 4 bases, and 6 bases had no gene match. Germline values: CDR1 SGHRS, CDR2 YFSETQ. DNA for the CDR3: TGCGCCAGCAGCGTGGGACAGATCAACGAGCAGTACTTC. Translation gives CASSVGQINEQYF.

The J gene is TRBJ1-6, the V gene TRBV5-6; the match to TRBD1 covers 9 bases. Germline V gene sequence: CDR1 SGHDT, CDR2 YYEEEE. The CDR3 is 16 residues long. J was trimmed by 5 bases and V by 6 bases; bases with no gene match: 9. Written as DNA, the CDR3 is TGTGCCAGCACCCCAAGGACAGGGGCTAATAATTCACCCCTCCACTTT. It encodes CASTPRTGANNSPLHF. The full variable domain, in which reference TRBV5-6 and TRBJ1-6 provide the parts outside the CDR3, is DAGVTQSPTHLIKTRGQQVTLRCSPKSGHDTVSWYQQALGQGPQFIFQYYEEEERQRGNFPDRFSGHQFPNYSSELNVNALLLGDSALYLCASTPRTGANNSPLHFGNGTRLTVT.

The count of this clone is one. The chain combines TRBV27 with TRBJ1-6, with 7 bases aligning to TRBD1. V gave up 3 bases and J gave up 3 bases; unmatched junction bases: 5. The CDR3 runs to 16 residues. Germline CDR1 reads MNHEY; CDR2 reads SMNVEV (reference sequence). The CDR3 coding sequence is TGTGCCAGCAGTTTGCATCAGGGGGACTATAATTCACCCCTCCACTTT. It specifies CASSLHQGDYNSPLHF.

The gene calls are TRBV3-1 (or the pseudogene TRBV3-2) and TRBJ2-1, with 13 positions matching TRBD2. J gave up 3 bases and V 1 base, and 9 bases lay outside the gene matches. Germline V gives CDR1 LGHDT, CDR2 YNNKEL (reference sequence). The CDR3 totals 19 residues. CDR3 amino acids: CASSQGTSGGLLFYNEQFF. CDR3 nucleotides: TGTGCCAGCAGCCAAGGGACTAGCGGGGGACTTCTCTTCTACAATGAGCAGTTCTTC.

This chain joins TRBV5-4 and TRBJ2-5, with 8 bases identical to TRBD2. CDR3 length equals 14 residues. V was clipped by 5 bases and J by 1 base; unmatched bases: 4. The germline V gene has CDR1 SGHNT and CDR2 YYREEE (reference sequence). For the CDR3, the DNA is TGTGCCAGCAGACCCGGACTAGCCCAAGAGACCCAGTACTTC. This encodes CASRPGLAQETQYF. Full variable domain (outside the CDR3, taken from reference TRBV5-4 and TRBJ2-5): ETGVTQSPTHLIKTRGQQVTLRCSSQSGHNTVSWYQQALGQGPQFIFQYYREEENGRGNFPPRFSGLQFPNYSSELNVNALELDDSALYLCASRPGLAQETQYFGPGTRLLVL.

The chain recombines TRBV21-1 with TRBJ1-1; the D call of TRBD1 is as the table states it, not checked on the DNA. TRBV21-1 is described as a pseudogene. This CDR3 is built from 14 residues. The CDR3 here is CASSRLWADTEAFF. CDR3 bases: TGTGCCAGCAGCCGCCTTTGGGCAGACACTGAAGCTTTCTTT.

The chain has TRBV11-1 and TRBJ1-1, with 8 bases fitting TRBD1. J was trimmed by 3 bases and V by 2 bases; bases with no gene match: 2. Germline CDR1 and CDR2: SGHAT and FQDESV (reference sequence). The CDR3 is 14 residues long. The CDR3 sequence is CASSLTRGHTEAFF. CDR3 sequence (DNA): TGTGCCAGCAGCTTAACCAGGGGGCACACTGAAGCTTTCTTT.

The rearrangement uses TRBV7-9 and TRBJ2-1; D remains ambiguous. The length of the CDR3 is 12 residues. Germline CDR1 SEHNR, CDR2 FQNEAQ (reference sequence). V lost 10 bases and J 4 bases, leaving 11 bases between the germline ends. CDR3 protein: CATGVRYNEQFF. In nucleotides, the CDR3 is TGTGCCACTGGAGTACGGTACAATGAGCAGTTCTTC.

The rearrangement joins TRBV5-1 to TRBJ2-7; a possible D gene is TRBD1 (5 bases). The germline gives CDR1 SGHRS, CDR2 YFSETQ. This CDR3 region has 13 residues. The ends were cut back, 0 bases at V and 3 bases at J, with 7 bases in the middle. The DNA of the CDR3 is TGCGCCAGCAGCTTGGAGGGGTTCTACGAGCAGTACTTC. Translating it yields CASSLEGFYEQYF.

The chain couples TRBV5-4 to TRBJ1-2, with 9 bases that match TRBD1. Losses at the gene ends were 4 bases for V and 8 bases for J; bases not matched to a gene: 15. Germline V gives CDR1 SGHNT, CDR2 YYREEE (reference sequence). The CDR3 is 16 amino acids. The CDR3 bases are TGTGCCAGCAGCCTAGGACAGGGGCCAACGACGAGAGGCTACACCTTC. The encoded protein is CASSLGQGPTTRGYTF.

This chain links TRBV6-5 with TRBJ1-5; D unclear. Germline values: CDR1 MNHEY, CDR2 SVGAGI. The V gene lost 3 bases and the J gene lost 6 bases, with 3 bases spanning the gap. The CDR3 totals 11 residues. Here the CDR3 reads CASSYSQPQHF. CDR3 DNA sequence: TGTGCCAGCAGTTATAGTCAGCCCCAGCATTTT.

This chain joins TRBV11-2 and TRBJ1-1; the match to TRBD1 covers 7 bases. The germline V gene has CDR1 SGHAT and CDR2 FQNNGV. The junction had 13 bases not matched to a gene; V was cut back by 5 bases and J by 1 base. The CDR3 sequence is 17 residues long. DNA for the CDR3: TGTGCCAGCAGCCCCCGGGACAGAACCTTTGAGAACACTGAAGCTTTCTTT. Translation: CASSPRDRTFENTEAFF.

This clone appeared a single time. The rearrangement joins TRBV27 to TRBJ1-2; possible D gene TRBD1, 5 bases. Trimming left V 5 bases short and J 2 bases short, with 12 bases between. The CDR3 contains 14 residues. Per germline, CDR1 MNHEY and CDR2 SMNVEV (reference sequence). The CDR3 DNA sequence: TGTGCCAGCAGTCCAGACAGAACCAACTATGGCTACACCTTC. Protein product: CASSPDRTNYGYTF.

This clone was recorded a few times. J is TRBJ1-1 and V is TRBV7-9; TRBD1 matches 9 bases. This CDR3 contains 16 residues. V trimming: 6 bases; J trimming: 7 bases; junction bases outside the gene matches: 15. CDR1 is SEHNR and CDR2 is FQNEAQ in the germline V gene (reference sequence). The chain's CDR3 is CASSRVQTGGNGEAFF. The CDR3 DNA reads TGTGCCAGCAGTAGGGTCCAGACAGGGGGGAACGGTGAAGCTTTCTTT.

CDR3 region: CASSIRGTGVDTGELFF. CDR3 in DNA: TGTGCCAGCAGTATACGAGGGACAGGGGTCGACACCGGGGAGCTGTTTTTT. The chain links TRBV27 to TRBJ2-2; 10 nucleotides align to TRBD1. The V gene end was trimmed by 5 bases and the J gene end by 3 bases; junction bases not matched to a gene: 9. CDR1 and CDR2 (germline): MNHEY, SMNVEV (reference sequence). The CDR3 runs 17 residues.

The V call is TRBV27, the J call TRBJ2-1; D is perhaps TRBD1 (5 bases). The CDR3 consists of 15 residues. Germline V CDR1 and CDR2: MNHEY, SMNVEV (reference sequence). Trimming shortened V by 1 base and J by 8 bases, and 15 bases separated the two germline ends. CDR3 in amino acids: CASSLLSGQGYEQFF. CDR3 bases: TGTGCCAGCAGTTTATTGTCAGGGCAAGGCTATGAGCAGTTCTTC.

The chain joins TRBV28 to TRBJ2-7; perhaps TRBD1 as D (6 bases). The germline V and J ends were trimmed by 5 bases and 5 bases, with 13 bases remaining between them. The CDR3 covers 13 residues. Germline V gives CDR1 MDHEN, CDR2 SYDVKM. This chain's CDR3 is CASSGYRAHEQYV. CDR3 in DNA: TGTGCCAGCAGTGGCTACAGGGCCCACGAGCAGTACGTC.

This clone showed up just a few times. The rearrangement links TRBV3-1 (or the pseudogene TRBV3-2) to TRBJ2-2; D is perhaps TRBD1 (6 bases). Germline V gene data show CDR1 as LGHDT and CDR2 as YNNKEL (reference sequence). Trimming stripped 2 bases from V and 6 bases from J, with 7 bases between. This CDR3 is 13 amino acids long. This CDR3 is CASSQRTAGELFF. In DNA, the CDR3 is TGTGCCAGCAGCCAAAGGACAGCCGGGGAGCTGTTTTTT.

This chain links TRBV5-1 with TRBJ1-2; 9 positions match TRBD1. V lost 5 bases, J lost 2 bases, and 4 bases stayed unmatched. From germline, CDR1 is SGHRS and CDR2 YFSETQ. The CDR3 is 14 residues long. CDR3 region: CASSRDRGNYGYTF. CDR3 DNA: TGCGCCAGCAGTCGAGACAGGGGGAACTATGGCTACACCTTC. The full variable domain, rest sourced from reference TRBV5-1 and TRBJ1-2, is KAGVTQTPRYLIKTRGQQVTLSCSPISGHRSVSWYQQTPGQGLQFLFEYFSETQRNKGNFPGRFSGRQFSNSRSEMNVSTLELGDSALYLCASSRDRGNYGYTFGSGTRLTVV.

The chain combines TRBV19 with TRBJ1-6, with D perhaps matching TRBD1 (6 bases). This CDR3 contains 12 residues. With 4 bases removed from V and 15 bases from J, the gap between germline ends came to 13 bases. Per germline, CDR1 LNHDA and CDR2 SQIVND (reference sequence). The CDR3 DNA is TGTGCCAGTAGTACGGCAACAGGGAACCTCCACTTT. This gives the protein CASSTATGNLHF.

Here the CDR3 DNA reads TGTGCCAGCAGTTTACAGGGGGGCCTGTCCTACGAGCAGTACTTC. It encodes CASSLQGGLSYEQYF. This chain joins TRBV28 and TRBJ2-7; D might be TRBD1 (7 bases). In germline, CDR1 is MDHEN, CDR2 SYDVKM. The CDR3 extends over 15 amino acids. V lost 2 bases, J lost 1 base, and 12 bases lay in between.

V is TRBV19 and J is TRBJ2-3; no clear D gene. The CDR3 contains 14 residues. Trimming removed 3 bases at V and 2 bases at J, with 9 bases between. Germline CDR1 LNHDA, CDR2 SQIVND (reference sequence). The CDR3 DNA follows: TGTGCCAGTAGTATTTCCAGGTACACAGATACGCAGTATTTT. Translated, it gives CASSISRYTDTQYF.

The chain combines TRBV15 with TRBJ1-1; D remains ambiguous. The CDR3 totals 14 residues. Germline values: CDR1 LNHNV, CDR2 YYDKDF (reference sequence). The germline V and J ends were trimmed by 0 bases and 3 bases, with 8 bases remaining between them. The DNA for the CDR3 is TGTGCCACCAGCAGAGATAATTCGGACACTGAAGCTTTCTTT. It codes for CATSRDNSDTEAFF.

The chain couples TRBV6-1 to TRBJ1-5; D possibly corresponds to TRBD1 (5 bases). CDR3 length equals 14 residues. V was trimmed by 0 bases and J by 9 bases, leaving 12 bases between them. Per the germline V gene, CDR1 is MNHNS and CDR2 is SASEGT. CDR3 sequence (DNA): TGTGCCAGCAGTGAAGCCACGACAGCCAGGCCCCAGCATTTT. It is translated as CASSEATTARPQHF.

The chain links TRBV5-1 to TRBJ2-3; 9 bases map to TRBD1. J gave up 3 bases and V 3 bases, and 5 bases lay outside the gene matches. The CDR3 extends over 15 amino acids. Germline V gene lookup returns CDR1 SGHRS and CDR2 YFSETQ. CDR3 DNA sequence: TGCGCCAGCAGCTCAAAGGACAGGGGAACAGATACGCAGTATTTT. The encoded protein is CASSSKDRGTDTQYF. Using reference TRBV5-1 and TRBJ2-3 for the parts outside the CDR3, the full variable domain is KAGVTQTPRYLIKTRGQQVTLSCSPISGHRSVSWYQQTPGQGLQFLFEYFSETQRNKGNFPGRFSGRQFSNSRSEMNVSTLELGDSALYLCASSSKDRGTDTQYFGPGTRLTVL.

This clone was seen a handful of times. J is TRBJ2-5 and V is TRBV28; TRBD2 aligns across 9 bases. Trimming cost V 4 bases and J 4 bases; bases outside gene matches: 4. This CDR3 spans 14 amino acids. Germline lookup yields CDR1 MDHEN and CDR2 SYDVKM. The CDR3 DNA reads as TGTGCCAGCAGTTCGACTAGCGGCCGAGAGACCCAGTACTTC. This sequence encodes CASSSTSGRETQYF.